The 12 T cell receptor beta chains below all came from one sample that was sequenced in a study of regulatory T cells in long-lasting Graves disease. The time point is: newly diagnosed GD, antithyroid drugs for less than 3 months. The TCR library was prepared using RNA isolated from PBMCs. Investigators prepared the TCR beta libraries by applying iRepertoire HTBI primers and Arm-PCR of CDR3 regions. TCRdb redid the calling of the multiplex PCR reads with MiXCR, one entry per CDR3 protein. The table shows about 540,000 distinct CDR3 sequences, with 13% occurring only once. These same records also appear under a second study, on T cells in Graves' hyperthyroidism and ophthalmopathy.

Sequencing was performed on peripheral blood mononuclear cells (PBMCs), taken at new diagnosis, from a patient treated with antithyroid drugs. Receptors were obtained from a man aged 30-40 years with Graves disease.

The rearrangement uses TRBV18 and TRBJ2-1; no reliable D call. This CDR3 region has 14 residues. The V gene's germline CDR1 is KGHSH and CDR2 LQKENI. Deletions cut 1 base from V and 7 bases from J, with 11 bases between. CDR3 residues: CASSPQSGQNEQFF. The DNA of the CDR3 is TGTGCCAGCTCACCACAATCGGGCCAGAATGAGCAGTTCTTC. Looking up the rest from reference TRBV18 and TRBJ2-1 gives the full variable domain: NAGVMQNPRHLVRRRGQEARLRCSPMKGHSHVYWYRQLPEEGLKFMVYLQKENIIDESGMPKERFSAEFPKEGPSILRIQQVVRGDSAAYFCASSPQSGQNEQFFGPGTRLTVL.

This clonotype has more than one count but fewer than ten. This sequence joins TRBV5-5 and TRBJ1-5; 7 bases line up with TRBD1. CDR3 size: 16 residues. Germline assignment: CDR1 SGHKS and CDR2 YYEKEE (reference sequence). After removal of 4 bases from V and 3 bases from J, the junction contained 10 bases not matched to a gene. CDR3 protein: CASSLGQVLINQPQHF. The DNA of the CDR3 is TGTGCCAGCAGCCTAGGACAGGTACTCATCAATCAGCCCCAGCATTTT.

This clonotype was detected once. V and J are TRBV29-1 and TRBJ2-7; 12 nucleotides line up with TRBD1. CDR1 is SQVTM and CDR2 is ANQGSEA in the germline V gene. The length of the CDR3 is 16 residues. V trimming: 4 bases; J trimming: 9 bases; junction bases outside the gene matches: 16. CDR3 sequence: CSVAGQGAGGPGGQYF. DNA for the CDR3: TGCAGCGTTGCGGGACAGGGGGCTGGCGGCCCGGGAGGGCAGTACTTC.

The sample holds a few counts of this clonotype. The V call is TRBV6-1, the J call TRBJ2-5; maybe TRBD2 (7 bases). Trimming pared 10 bases from V and 2 bases from J, leaving 11 bases between. The CDR3 runs to 12 residues. The germline V gene encodes CDR1 MNHNS and CDR2 SASEGT. The CDR3 spells CATKGGQETQYF. The CDR3 DNA is TGTGCCACCAAGGGGGGGCAAGAGACCCAGTACTTC.

This clonotype occurred many times. In DNA form, the CDR3 reads TGTGCCACGGCCGGGAAGCCCTACGAGCAGTACTTC. It encodes CATAGKPYEQYF. The chain is built from TRBV2 and TRBJ2-7, with a tentative D call TRBD2 (5 bases). Germline V gives CDR1 SNHLY, CDR2 FYNNEI. The CDR3 is made up of 12 amino acids. Trimming shortened V by 10 bases and J by 2 bases, and 12 bases separated the two germline ends.

There are many counts of this clonotype. The gene calls are TRBV5-1 and TRBJ1-6; weak D call: TRBD1 (5 bases). CDR3 length: 15 amino acids. V was shortened by 0 bases and J by 9 bases, with 13 bases between the two germline ends. The germline V gene has CDR1 SGHRS and CDR2 YFSETQ. The chain's CDR3 is CASSLVQGERSPLHF. The CDR3 bases are TGCGCCAGCAGCTTGGTTCAGGGCGAGCGTTCACCCCTCCACTTT.

The chain couples TRBV10-3 to TRBJ1-3, with unresolved D. Between the trimmed V and J ends, which lost 3 bases and 7 bases, there was a span of 16 bases. The CDR3 is 15 residues long. Germline lookup yields CDR1 ENHRY and CDR2 SYGVKD. The CDR3 sequence is CAISDRTLTENTIYF. CDR3 sequence (DNA): TGTGCCATCAGTGATAGGACCCTCACCGAGAACACCATATATTTT.

This clonotype was counted ten times or more. The V call is TRBV5-1, the J call TRBJ1-2, with TRBD1 as a possible D gene (5 bases). The CDR3 consists of 15 residues. Germline V CDR1 and CDR2: SGHRS, YFSETQ. V was clipped by 1 base and J by 0 bases, with 10 bases between them. The CDR3 bases are TGCGCCAGCAGCTTGTTGGGGGAGGCTAACTATGGCTACACCTTC. It translates to CASSLLGEANYGYTF.

This clonotype was recorded at least ten times. V is TRBV2 and J is TRBJ2-7; 10 nucleotides line up with TRBD1. CDR1 is SNHLY, CDR2 FYNNEI, per germline. The trim removed 6 bases at V and 3 bases at J, leaving 5 bases unmatched. This CDR3 has 14 residues. The chain's CDR3 is CASSRDRGIYEQYF. As DNA, the CDR3 is TGTGCCAGCAGCCGGGACAGGGGTATCTACGAGCAGTACTTC. Full variable domain (rest looked up from reference TRBV2 and TRBJ2-7): EPEVTQTPSHQVTQMGQEVILRCVPISNHLYFYWYRQILGQKVEFLVSFYNNEISEKSEIFDDQFSVERPDGSNFTLKIRSTKLEDSAMYFCASSRDRGIYEQYFGPGTRLTVT.

This clonotype occurred many times. The chain combines TRBV20-1 with TRBJ2-3; D call uncertain. The germline V gene encodes CDR1 DFQATT and CDR2 SNEGSKA (reference sequence). Trimming removed 1 base from V and 5 bases from J, with 4 bases in between. The CDR3 loop spans 11 amino acids. CDR3 residues: CSARVGDTQYF. The CDR3 nucleotides are TGCAGTGCTAGAGTCGGAGATACGCAGTATTTT.

This clonotype was recorded a few times. The junction does not match germline at one end; this may be a read error. The genes are TRBV28 and TRBJ2-2; the D gene is possibly TRBD2 (6 bases). This CDR3 region has 15 residues. Germline V gene sequence: CDR1 MDHEN, CDR2 SYDVKM. The CDR3 region is CASSFPGEITGELFF. CDR3 bases: TGTGCCAGCAGTTTTCCGGGGGAGATCACCGGAGAGCTGTTTTTT.

Ten or more counts support this clonotype. The CDR3 DNA reads TGCAGTGCTAGACGTGGCAATCAGCCCCAGCATTTT. It specifies CSARRGNQPQHF. V usage is TRBV20-1 and J usage is TRBJ1-5; no firm D call. V lost 2 bases and J lost 2, with 4 bases in between. The CDR3 has 12 residues. Germline V gene data show CDR1 as DFQATT and CDR2 as SNEGSKA (reference sequence).